Each of the 19 T cell receptor beta chains below was sequenced from the same sample in a study of OX40 agonist ivuxolimab in advanced cancers. Receptor amplification or capture employed the immunoSEQ multiplex PCR assay. Imported from immuneACCESS, the table was reduced by TCRdb to in-frame sequences with V and J called. These copies leave out some clones; in studies compared against another copy, an unresolved V gene accounts for under half, and the cause of the remainder is not known. The sample table shows about 70,000 clones, and around nine tenths are seen once. Roughly 2% of the sample rests with the top ten. The sequenced sample was CD4+ or CD8+ T cells sorted from blood, obtained in a trial of the OX40 agonist ivuxolimab. Receptor source: an adult with an advanced solid tumor such as melanoma, head and neck, liver or kidney cancer.

V gene TRBV9 combines with J gene TRBJ1-1, with D unresolved. CDR1 is SGDLS, CDR2 YYNGEE, per germline. V gave up 0 bases and J gave up 5 bases, with 8 bases separating them. CDR3 size: 13 residues. CDR3 sequence (DNA): TGTGCCAGCAGCGTAGGTGACTATACTGAAGCTTTCTTT. Translation: CASSVGDYTEAFF.

The V gene is TRBV27, the J gene TRBJ1-2; 8 bases are a match to TRBD1. J lost 7 bases, V lost 5 bases, and 6 bases had no gene match. The V gene's germline CDR1 is MNHEY and CDR2 SMNVEV (reference sequence). This CDR3 contains 13 residues. The DNA of the CDR3 is TGTGCCAGCAGTAGGGACAGGCGGCGTGGCTACACCTTC. Translated, it gives CASSRDRRRGYTF.

The J gene is TRBJ2-1, the V gene TRBV18; D is unclear. This CDR3 contains 15 residues. Germline assignment: CDR1 KGHSH and CDR2 LQKENI. V gave up 0 bases and J gave up 1 base, with 7 bases separating them. DNA of the CDR3: TGTGCCAGCTCACCACCCAAAGGATCCTACAATGAGCAGTTCTTC. It translates to CASSPPKGSYNEQFF. Combining the CDR3 with reference TRBV18 and TRBJ2-1 gives the whole variable domain NAGVMQNPRHLVRRRGQEARLRCSPMKGHSHVYWYRQLPEEGLKFMVYLQKENIIDESGMPKERFSAEFPKEGPSILRIQQVVRGDSAAYFCASSPPKGSYNEQFFGPGTRLTVL.

This clone was counted a single time. The chain has TRBV6-5 and TRBJ2-7, with D tentatively TRBD1 (6 bases). Per the germline V gene, CDR1 is MNHEY and CDR2 is SVGAGI. The V gene lost 4 bases and the J gene lost 2 bases, with 9 bases spanning the gap. The length of the CDR3 is 13 residues. The CDR3 nucleotides read TGTGCCAGCAGTTTAACAGGGCCCTACGAGCAGTACTTC. Amino acids: CASSLTGPYEQYF.

V gene TRBV10-2 combines with J gene TRBJ2-1; 9 bases align to TRBD2. The CDR3 covers 16 residues. Germline trimming cut 7 bases from V and 9 bases from J; bases unmatched to any gene: 16. From germline, CDR1 is WSHSY and CDR2 SAAADI. CDR3 region: CASTGGAGGYSGEQFF. The CDR3 coding sequence is TGCGCCAGCACTGGGGGGGCGGGAGGGTACTCCGGTGAGCAGTTCTTC.

The chain combines TRBV14 with TRBJ2-1, with D possibly being TRBD1 or TRBD2 (6 bases each). Germline V gene lookup returns CDR1 SGHDN and CDR2 FVKESK. Between the trimmed V and J ends, which lost 4 bases and 4 bases, there was a span of 17 bases. This CDR3 is built from 16 residues. DNA for the CDR3: TGTGCCAGCAGCCTCGGAGGGGGGAGATTTTACAATGAGCAGTTCTTC. Translating it yields CASSLGGGRFYNEQFF.

This chain joins TRBV28 and TRBJ2-7, with 7 nucleotides matching TRBD2. This CDR3 contains 13 residues. With V trimmed by 3 bases and J by 6 bases, 5 bases remained unmatched. From germline, CDR1 is MDHEN and CDR2 SYDVKM. CDR3 loop: CASSFYPGGEQYF. The CDR3 DNA is TGTGCCAGCAGTTTTTATCCGGGAGGCGAGCAGTACTTC. Drawing the rest from reference TRBV28 and TRBJ2-7, the complete variable domain is DVKVTQSSRYLVKRTGEKVFLECVQDMDHENMFWYRQDPGLGLRLIYFSYDVKMKEKGDIPEGYSVSREKKERFSLILESASTNQTSMYLCASSFYPGGEQYFGPGTRLTVT.

This rearrangement joins TRBV18 to TRBJ2-1, with a weak D call TRBD1 (5 bases). Between the trimmed V and J ends, which lost 0 bases and 13 bases, there was a span of 13 bases. CDR3 length equals 13 residues. Germline V gene data show CDR1 as KGHSH and CDR2 as LQKENI. CDR3 sequence reads: CASSPPGRAIQFF. The CDR3 DNA sequence: TGTGCCAGCTCACCACCTGGCAGGGCCATCCAGTTCTTC.

This chain joins TRBV5-1 and TRBJ2-2, with 8 bases that match TRBD1. Losses at the gene ends were 2 bases for V and 2 bases for J; bases not matched to a gene: 11. The CDR3 runs 18 residues. CDR1 and CDR2 (germline): SGHRS, YFSETQ. In nucleotides, the CDR3 is TGCGCCAGCAGCTTACGGACAGGGTTCCAGTCAAACACCGGGGAGCTGTTTTTT. Protein sequence: CASSLRTGFQSNTGELFF.

The chain has TRBV21-1 and TRBJ2-5; the D call of TRBD2 is as the table states it, not checked on the DNA. TRBV21-1 is described as a pseudogene. The CDR3 runs 17 residues. In DNA form, the CDR3 reads TGTGCCAGCAGGAGGGGACTAGCGGAAAGCAGGGGAGAGACCCAGTACTTC. It yields the protein CASRRGLAESRGETQYF.

This sequence joins TRBV7-2 and TRBJ1-3, with D unclear. Germline V gene sequence: CDR1 SGHTA, CDR2 FQGNSA. The CDR3 consists of 14 residues. The germline V and J ends were trimmed by 1 base and 1 base, with 5 bases remaining between them. CDR3 sequence: CASSLDPSGNTIYF. In DNA form, the CDR3 reads TGTGCCAGCAGCTTAGATCCGTCTGGAAACACCATATATTTT.

This chain uses TRBV5-1 with TRBJ2-7, with D possibly being TRBD2 (6 bases). The CDR3 contains 15 residues. V dropped 1 base and J dropped 2 bases, with 13 bases sitting between them. The germline V gene has CDR1 SGHRS and CDR2 YFSETQ. CDR3: CASSLSGGRAYEQYF. CDR3 DNA: TGCGCCAGCAGCTTGTCAGGAGGGCGCGCCTACGAGCAGTACTTC.

The chain is built from TRBV7-9 and TRBJ2-6, with 8 bases matching TRBD1. The CDR3 runs to 19 residues. CDR1 and CDR2 from the germline V gene are SEHNR and FQNEAQ (reference sequence). Trimming at V came to 7 bases and at J to 0 bases, leaving 14 bases not matched to a gene. CDR3: CASNFRDRTQSSGANVLTF. The CDR3 nucleotides read TGTGCCAGCAACTTCCGGGACAGGACACAGAGCTCTGGGGCCAACGTCCTGACTTTC.

The rearrangement links TRBV6-5 to TRBJ2-7, with D perhaps being TRBD1 or TRBD2 (5 bases each). Germline V gene data show CDR1 as MNHEY and CDR2 as SVGAGI. The CDR3 sequence is 13 residues long. V gave up 6 bases and J gave up 2 bases, with 11 bases separating them. CDR3 sequence: CASSRDGAYEQYF. The CDR3, as DNA: TGTGCCAGCAGCCGGGACGGGGCCTACGAGCAGTACTTC.

This clone has only a few counts. The rearrangement links TRBV7-6 to TRBJ2-2; 8 nucleotides match TRBD2. The germline V gene encodes CDR1 SGHVS and CDR2 FNYEAQ. Trimming cost V 5 bases and J 0 bases; bases outside gene matches: 11. This CDR3 spans 18 amino acids. Written as DNA, the CDR3 is TGTGCCAGCAGCCCCGTTGTGGGTAGCGGGGCGAACACCGGGGAGCTGTTTTTT. This translates into CASSPVVGSGANTGELFF. Full variable domain (rest looked up from reference TRBV7-6 and TRBJ2-2): GAGVSQSPRYKVTKRGQDVALRCDPISGHVSLYWYRQALGQGPEFLTYFNYEAQQDKSGLPNDRFSAERPEGSISTLTIQRTEQRDSAMYRCASSPVVGSGANTGELFFGEGSRLTVL.

The chain combines TRBV4-1 with TRBJ2-7; a possible D gene is TRBD2 (5 bases). V gave up 4 bases and J gave up 3 bases, with 31 bases separating them. Germline V gene sequence: CDR1 MGHRA, CDR2 YSYEKL. The CDR3 consists of 20 residues. CDR3 amino acids: CASSRNILQRPLAGHYEQYF. The CDR3 nucleotides are TGCGCCAGCAGCCGAAACATCCTTCAAAGACCCCTTGCGGGCCACTACGAGCAGTACTTC.

The rearrangement joins TRBV5-4 to TRBJ2-1, with 7 bases fitting TRBD2. CDR3 size: 15 residues. In germline, CDR1 is SGHNT, CDR2 YYREEE (reference sequence). The ends lost 0 bases at V and 2 bases at J; junction bases unmatched: 2. In DNA, the CDR3 is TGTGCCAGCAGCTTGGGCGGGAGAGCCTACAATGAGCAGTTCTTC. Its protein product is CASSLGGRAYNEQFF.

The V call is TRBV19, the J call TRBJ1-1; D gene uncertain. The V end was cut by 4 bases, the J end by 1 base, with 7 bases between. CDR1 is LNHDA and CDR2 is SQIVND in the germline V gene (reference sequence). The CDR3 is 13 residues long. CDR3 loop: CASSTGPNTEAFF. The CDR3, as DNA: TGTGCCAGTAGTACCGGACCGAACACTGAAGCTTTCTTT.

The V and J genes are TRBV18 and TRBJ2-5, with D perhaps matching TRBD2 (6 bases). This CDR3 has 17 amino acids. The germline V gene has CDR1 KGHSH and CDR2 LQKENI. Between the trimmed V and J ends, which lost 4 bases and 2 bases, there was a span of 20 bases. The DNA of the CDR3 is TGTGCCAGCTCACTCTCTGGGGTAGCGGCAGATCAAGAGACCCAGTACTTC. Protein sequence: CASSLSGVAADQETQYF.